This TCR beta chain was observed in a study of regulatory T cells in long-lasting Graves disease. Whole-study context: Graves' patients, newly diagnosed, had taken antithyroid drugs under 3 months.

Time point reported: newly diagnosed GD, antithyroid drugs for less than 3 months. TCR sequences were obtained from RNA taken from PBMCs. The source of the patients was an endocrinology department in Xi'an, China. CDR3 size: 17 residues. Trimming cost V 4 bases and J 6 bases; bases outside gene matches: 14. The germline V gene has CDR1 LNHDA and CDR2 SQIVND (reference sequence). Relying on iRepertoire HTBI primers and Arm-PCR of CDR3 regions, the team built TCR beta libraries. TCRdb passed the multiplex PCR reads through MiXCR, listing each CDR3 protein once. Among about 440,000 distinct CDR3 sequences, roughly 15% were seen once, and the ten largest hold roughly a tenth. Separately, the same data were catalogued under a study of T cells in Graves' hyperthyroidism and ophthalmopathy. From that report: Hyperthyroidism had been newly diagnosed in patients aged 18 to 65, and its duration was under 2 months. Initially, a first-round RT-PCR of the TCR CDR3 employed the HTBI primer set.

The source was peripheral blood mononuclear cells (PBMCs), collected at new diagnosis, from a patient treated with antithyroid drugs. This receptor was taken from a woman in her 30s with Graves disease. V usage is TRBV19 and J usage is TRBJ2-4, with 8 bases aligning to TRBD2. The CDR3: CASSRKTAGVRVNIQYF. The DNA for the CDR3 is TGTGCCAGTAGTAGAAAGACAGCGGGAGTTCGAGTAAACATTCAGTACTTC.